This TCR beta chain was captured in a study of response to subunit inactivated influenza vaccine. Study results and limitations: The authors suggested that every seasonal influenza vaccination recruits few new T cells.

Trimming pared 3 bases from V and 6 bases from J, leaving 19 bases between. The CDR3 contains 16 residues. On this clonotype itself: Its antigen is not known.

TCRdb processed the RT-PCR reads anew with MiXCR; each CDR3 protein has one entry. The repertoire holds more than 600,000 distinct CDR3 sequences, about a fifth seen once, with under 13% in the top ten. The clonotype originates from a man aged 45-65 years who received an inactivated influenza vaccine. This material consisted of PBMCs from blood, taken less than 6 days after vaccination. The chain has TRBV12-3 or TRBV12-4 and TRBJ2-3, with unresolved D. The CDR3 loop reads CASSFGVSMGMDTQYF. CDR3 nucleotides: TGTGCCAGCAGTTTTGGGGTCTCAATGGGGATGGATACGCAGTATTTT.